Sequencing of this T cell receptor beta chain was carried out in a study of T cell responses to AZD1222 COVID-19 vaccine. Overall study results and limits: Unmutated variant regions are reportedly the target of nearly half of TCRs that are spike-specific. There were mostly white British donors and more females than males, and clonal diversity was possibly underestimated. Just 5 or 6 AZD1222 recipients tested seropositive at baseline.

Second-dose intervals of approximately 4 or approximately 12 weeks were pooled. Generated by immunoSEQ multiplex PCR, the TCRdb table keeps only in-frame clones and is missing some. The sample carries about 89,000 clones, approximately 91% recorded once. The germline V and J ends were trimmed by 3 bases and 4 bases, with 3 bases remaining between them. Germline CDR1 reads SQVTM; CDR2 reads ANQGSEA. The CDR3 spans 10 residues. Regarding this clone: Antigen specificity is unknown.

The V gene is TRBV29-1, the J gene TRBJ1-2; no definite D call. This sample comprised peripheral blood, obtained 28 days after the second AZD1222 dose. The clonotype comes from an adult who received the AZD1222 COVID-19 vaccine. The CDR3 loop reads CSVESYGYTF. CDR3 DNA: TGCAGCGTTGAGAGCTATGGCTACACCTTC.